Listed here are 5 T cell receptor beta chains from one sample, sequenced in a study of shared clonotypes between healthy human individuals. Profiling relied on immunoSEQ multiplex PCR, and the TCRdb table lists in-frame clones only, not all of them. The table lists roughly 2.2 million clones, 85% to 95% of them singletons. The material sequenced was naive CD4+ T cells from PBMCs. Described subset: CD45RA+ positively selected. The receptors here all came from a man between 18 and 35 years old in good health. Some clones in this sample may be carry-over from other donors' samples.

CDR3 DNA sequence: TGTGCCAGCAGCTTTGGAGCGGAGCCCACAGATACGCAGTATTTT. Protein product: CASSFGAEPTDTQYF. The rearrangement uses TRBV7-2 and TRBJ2-3; tentative D call: TRBD2 (5 bases). V was clipped by 3 bases and J by 2 bases, with 12 bases between them. CDR3 length: 15 amino acids. Germline CDR1 and CDR2: SGHTA and FQGNSA.

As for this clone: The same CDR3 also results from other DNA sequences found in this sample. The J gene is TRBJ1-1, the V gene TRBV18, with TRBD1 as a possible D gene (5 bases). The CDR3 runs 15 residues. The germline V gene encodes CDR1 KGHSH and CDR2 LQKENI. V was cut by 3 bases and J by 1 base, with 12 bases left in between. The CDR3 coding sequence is TGTGCCAGCTCACCGGGACGGGGTACGAACACTGAAGCTTTCTTT. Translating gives CASSPGRGTNTEAFF.

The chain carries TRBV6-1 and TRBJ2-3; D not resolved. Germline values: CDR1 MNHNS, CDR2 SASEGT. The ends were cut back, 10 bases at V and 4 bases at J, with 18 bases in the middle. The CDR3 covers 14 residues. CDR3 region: CATERQQPADTQYF. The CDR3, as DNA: TGTGCCACCGAACGCCAGCAGCCCGCAGATACGCAGTATTTT.

The CDR3: CATSKMDTEAFF. The CDR3 region has the DNA TGTGCCACCAGCAAGATGGACACTGAAGCTTTCTTT. V usage is TRBV15 and J usage is TRBJ1-1; D is uncertain. The ends were cut back, 4 bases at V and 3 bases at J, with 6 bases in the middle. This CDR3 has 12 amino acids. CDR1 and CDR2 from the germline V gene are LNHNV and YYDKDF (reference sequence).

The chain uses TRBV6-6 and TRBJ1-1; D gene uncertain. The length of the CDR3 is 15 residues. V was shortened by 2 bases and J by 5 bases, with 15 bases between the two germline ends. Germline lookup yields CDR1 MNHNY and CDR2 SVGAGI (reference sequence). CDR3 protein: CASSYQNGGVTEAFF. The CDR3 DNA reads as TGTGCCAGCAGTTACCAGAACGGCGGGGTAACTGAAGCTTTCTTT.